The 4 T cell receptor beta chains given below trace back to one sample, sequenced in a study of OX40 agonist ivuxolimab in advanced cancers. The method was immunoSEQ multiplex PCR; TCRdb's version includes in-frame clones alone and lacks a portion of them. The table has tens of thousands of clones, roughly 89% seen once. The sample here was CD4+ or CD8+ T cells sorted from blood, taken in a trial of the OX40 agonist ivuxolimab. These receptors came from an adult with an advanced solid tumor such as melanoma, head and neck, liver or kidney cancer.

The chain has TRBV9 and TRBJ2-3; maybe TRBD2 (5 bases). The CDR3 extends over 14 amino acids. Trimming shortened V by 4 bases and J by 2 bases, and 11 bases separated the two germline ends. Germline V gives CDR1 SGDLS, CDR2 YYNGEE. The DNA for the CDR3 is TGTGCCAGCAGCCAGGAGGCGTACACAGATACGCAGTATTTT. Translated, it gives CASSQEAYTDTQYF.

The chain has TRBV2 and TRBJ2-5; perhaps TRBD2 as D (5 bases). The CDR3 is 14 residues long. Between the trimmed V and J ends, which lost 7 bases and 7 bases, there was a span of 19 bases. Looked up from germline, CDR1 is SNHLY and CDR2 is FYNNEI. The CDR3 sequence: CASIEGTVWGTQYF. CDR3 in DNA: TGTGCCAGCATCGAGGGAACCGTATGGGGGACCCAGTACTTC.

This chain joins TRBV5-8 and TRBJ1-2; a possible D gene is TRBD1 (6 bases). CDR1 is SGHTS, CDR2 YDEGEE, per germline. V was trimmed by 1 base and J by 6 bases, leaving 10 bases between them. There are 13 residues in the CDR3. The CDR3, as DNA: TGTGCCAGCAGCTTGTGGGACAACGATGGCTACACCTTC. Its protein product is CASSLWDNDGYTF.

This sequence joins TRBV9 and TRBJ1-2; a weak D match, TRBD1 (6 bases). Germline CDR1 is SGDLS and CDR2 is YYNGEE. Deletions cut 3 bases from V and 2 bases from J, with 17 bases between. CDR3 length: 16 residues. The chain's CDR3 is CASSAVEGRGNYGYTF. The CDR3 DNA is TGTGCCAGCAGCGCGGTGGAGGGGAGGGGGAACTATGGCTACACCTTC.